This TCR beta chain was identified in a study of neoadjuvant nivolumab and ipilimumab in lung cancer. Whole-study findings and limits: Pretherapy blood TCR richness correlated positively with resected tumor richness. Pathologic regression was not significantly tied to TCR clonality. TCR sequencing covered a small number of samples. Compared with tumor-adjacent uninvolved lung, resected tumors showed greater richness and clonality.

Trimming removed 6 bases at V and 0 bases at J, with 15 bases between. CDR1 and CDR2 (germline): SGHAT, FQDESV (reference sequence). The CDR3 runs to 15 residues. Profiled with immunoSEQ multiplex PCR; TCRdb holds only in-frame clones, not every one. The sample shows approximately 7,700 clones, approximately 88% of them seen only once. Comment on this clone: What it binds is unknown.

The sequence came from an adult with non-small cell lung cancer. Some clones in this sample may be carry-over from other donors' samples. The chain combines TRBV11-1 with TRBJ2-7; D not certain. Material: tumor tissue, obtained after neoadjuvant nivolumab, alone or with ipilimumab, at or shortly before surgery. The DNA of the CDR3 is TGTGCCAGCAGGTCCCTGCGAGAGAACTCCTACGAGCAGTACTTC. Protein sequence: CASRSLRENSYEQYF. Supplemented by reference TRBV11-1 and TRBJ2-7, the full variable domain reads EAEVAQSPRYKITEKSQAVAFWCDPISGHATLYWYRQILGQGPELLVQFQDESVVDDSQLPKDRFSAERLKGVDSTLKIQPAELGDSAMYLCASRSLRENSYEQYFGPGTRLTVT.